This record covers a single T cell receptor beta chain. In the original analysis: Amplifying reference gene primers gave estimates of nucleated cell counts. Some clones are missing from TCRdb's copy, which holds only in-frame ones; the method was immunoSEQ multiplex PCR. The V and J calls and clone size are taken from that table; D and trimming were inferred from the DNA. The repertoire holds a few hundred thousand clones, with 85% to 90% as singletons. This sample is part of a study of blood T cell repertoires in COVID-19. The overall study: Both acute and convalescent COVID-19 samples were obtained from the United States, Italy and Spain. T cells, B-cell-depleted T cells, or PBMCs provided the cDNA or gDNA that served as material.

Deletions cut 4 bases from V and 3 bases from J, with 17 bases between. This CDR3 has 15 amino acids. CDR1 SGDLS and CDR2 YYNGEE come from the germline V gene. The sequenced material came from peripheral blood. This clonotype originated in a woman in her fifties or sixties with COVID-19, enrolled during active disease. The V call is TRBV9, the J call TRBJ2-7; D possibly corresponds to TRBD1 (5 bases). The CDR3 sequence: CASSPQGQGIYEQYF. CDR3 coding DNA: TGTGCCAGCAGCCCCCAGGGCCAGGGTATCTACGAGCAGTACTTC.